This T cell receptor beta chain was recovered during a study of blood T cell repertoires in COVID-19. Authors' processing steps: Amplification of reference gene primers was used by the study to estimate nucleated cell counts. The repertoire was sequenced with immunoSEQ multiplex PCR; TCRdb's copy has only in-frame clones and lacks some. That table gives V, J and clone size, and the DNA gave D and trimming. The sample lists over 200,000 clones; approximately 80% were seen once. Ages ranged from roughly 18 to 95 years, with residence in about 24 US areas. Germline-derived CDR1 and CDR2 are MRHNA and SNTAGT. This CDR3 is built from 16 residues. Trimming pared 2 bases from V and 9 bases from J, leaving 20 bases between.

The chain links TRBV6-4 to TRBJ2-1; the D gene is possibly TRBD1 (6 bases). Sequenced sample: PBMCs or T cells enriched from blood (not recorded which). The TCR sequence derives from a woman in her 50s with acute COVID-19. The CDR3, as DNA: TGTGCCAGCAGTGACAGGTACGCTGGTTTAGGGGGTGAGCAGTTCTTC. It encodes CASSDRYAGLGGEQFF.